The next 16 T cell receptor beta chains were all read from a single sample in a study of response to subunit inactivated influenza vaccine. TCRdb fed the RT-PCR reads into MiXCR, producing one record per CDR3 protein. Of more than 600,000 distinct CDR3 sequences detected, about a fifth appear once; the ten largest clones hold about 11%. The sample in question was PBMCs from blood, obtained 4 to 6 days after vaccination. The origin of the receptors is a man between 45 and 60 years old who received an inactivated influenza vaccine.

The chain couples TRBV3-1 to TRBJ2-3; D not resolved. The CDR3 is made up of 15 amino acids. The germline CDR1 and CDR2 sequences are LGHDT and YNNKEL (reference sequence). The V gene lost 0 bases and the J gene lost 3 bases, with 10 bases spanning the gap. CDR3 amino acids: CASSQEELYTDTQYF. CDR3 nucleotides: TGTGCCAGCAGCCAAGAGGAACTTTATACAGATACGCAGTATTTT.

This clonotype was picked up a small number of times. The chain combines TRBV5-6 with TRBJ1-1; D possibly corresponds to TRBD1 (6 bases). With 1 base removed from V and 2 bases from J, the gap between germline ends came to 12 bases. Germline assignment: CDR1 SGHDT and CDR2 YYEEEE. The CDR3 consists of 15 residues. The CDR3 loop reads CASSLKTGRNTEAFF. In nucleotides, the CDR3 is TGTGCCAGCAGCTTGAAAACAGGGAGAAACACTGAAGCTTTCTTT.

The sample holds a few counts of this clonotype. The chain links TRBV6-5 to TRBJ2-2; perhaps TRBD2 as D (5 bases). The germline V gene encodes CDR1 MNHEY and CDR2 SVGAGI. This CDR3 has 15 residues. Trimming removed 1 base at V and 4 bases at J, with 10 bases between. The CDR3 DNA sequence: TGTGCCAGCAGTTACTTTGGACTCGTCACCGGGGAGCTGTTTTTT. Protein: CASSYFGLVTGELFF.

This clonotype was detected many times. The chain is built from TRBV12-3 or TRBV12-4 and TRBJ2-1, with 9 bases lining up with TRBD1. Trimming at V came to 6 bases and at J to 2 bases, leaving 5 bases not matched to a gene. The CDR3 has 15 amino acids. CDR3 coding DNA: TGTGCCAGCAGCATACAGGGGGCAGCCTACAATGAGCAGTTCTTC. Protein sequence: CASSIQGAAYNEQFF.

This clonotype was recorded a few times. The chain uses TRBV14 and TRBJ2-5; D remains unclear. V was cut by 1 base and J by 7 bases, with 10 bases left in between. Germline V gives CDR1 SGHDN, CDR2 FVKESK. The CDR3 is made up of 13 amino acids. The chain's CDR3 is CASSQAVIGTQYF. The CDR3 DNA reads TGTGCCAGCAGCCAAGCCGTAATCGGGACCCAGTACTTC.

This chain joins TRBV12-3 or TRBV12-4 and TRBJ1-5; D is ambiguous. Trimming took off 3 bases at V and 7 bases at J, with 13 bases between the two ends. CDR3 length: 14 residues. This CDR3 is CASSFSGSRQPQHF. The DNA for the CDR3 is TGTGCCAGCAGTTTCTCGGGGTCGAGGCAGCCCCAGCATTTT.

This clonotype was detected only a few times. This chain's CDR3 is CASSSPGSTDTQYF. The CDR3 DNA follows: TGTGCCAGCAGTTCACCTGGAAGCACAGATACGCAGTATTTT. This chain connects TRBV12-3 or TRBV12-4 to TRBJ2-3; no firm D call. This CDR3 spans 14 amino acids. The ends were cut back, 4 bases at V and 0 bases at J, with 8 bases in the middle.

This clonotype was seen more than once but under ten times. The chain uses TRBV20-1 and TRBJ2-1; 11 bases map to TRBD2. Germline-derived CDR1 and CDR2 are DFQATT and SNEGSKA (reference sequence). The trim removed 1 base at V and 3 bases at J, leaving 5 bases unmatched. CDR3 length: 16 residues. CDR3 protein: CSARGASGGNYNEQFF. The CDR3, as DNA: TGCAGTGCTAGAGGAGCTAGCGGGGGGAACTACAATGAGCAGTTCTTC.

The chain has TRBV4-1 and TRBJ2-2; D might be TRBD1 or TRBD2, each matching 5 bases. V lost 1 base and J 4 bases, leaving 10 bases between the germline ends. Germline V gene sequence: CDR1 MGHRA, CDR2 YSYEKL. The CDR3 consists of 15 residues. The DNA of the CDR3 is TGCGCCAGCAGCCAAGCCGTGGGGGTCACCGGGGAGCTGTTTTTT. It specifies CASSQAVGVTGELFF.

V gene TRBV4-1 combines with J gene TRBJ2-1; 7 bases agree with TRBD1. With V trimmed by 1 base and J by 8 bases, 8 bases remained unmatched. Germline loops: CDR1 MGHRA, CDR2 YSYEKL. The CDR3 consists of 15 residues. CDR3 sequence reads: CASSQGGRGNHEQFF. CDR3 DNA sequence: TGCGCCAGCAGCCAAGGTGGCAGGGGGAATCATGAGCAGTTCTTC.

The V and J genes are TRBV3-1 and TRBJ2-7; D not certain. The V end was cut by 2 bases, the J end by 5 bases, with 13 bases between. This CDR3 spans 14 amino acids. The germline V gene has CDR1 LGHDT and CDR2 YNNKEL (reference sequence). CDR3 DNA sequence: TGTGCCAGCAGCCAACCCCCTTTTGGGGACGAGCAGTACTTC. Translated, it gives CASSQPPFGDEQYF.

CDR3 sequence: CASSGIRGLTQYF. As DNA, the CDR3 is TGTGCCAGCAGCGGAATTAGGGGGTTGACGCAGTATTTT. The V call is TRBV7-8, the J call TRBJ2-3; D possibly corresponds to TRBD1 (6 bases). This CDR3 spans 13 amino acids. V was pared by 5 bases and J by 9 bases, with 15 bases between. Germline values: CDR1 SGHVS, CDR2 FQNEAQ.

This clonotype has more than one count but fewer than ten. The gene calls are TRBV20-1 and TRBJ2-3; D may be TRBD2 (6 bases). CDR1 DFQATT and CDR2 SNEGSKA come from the germline V gene (reference sequence). The CDR3 contains 13 residues. The V and J ends lost 0 bases and 4 bases respectively, with 8 bases between them. Written as DNA, the CDR3 is TGCAGTGCTAGAGATAGCGGCCCAGATACGCAGTATTTT. Protein sequence: CSARDSGPDTQYF.

This clonotype was recorded a few times. Here the CDR3 reads CASSSLGLADTDTQYF. The CDR3 DNA reads as TGTGCCAGCAGTTCACTTGGACTAGCGGACACAGATACGCAGTATTTT. V gene TRBV28 combines with J gene TRBJ2-3; TRBD2 aligns across 10 bases. Germline V gene lookup returns CDR1 MDHEN and CDR2 SYDVKM. This CDR3 is 16 amino acids long. J gave up 2 bases and V 4 bases, and 6 bases lay outside the gene matches.

This rearrangement joins TRBV6-2 or TRBV6-3 to TRBJ2-1; 7 bases line up with TRBD2. Germline assignment: CDR1 MNHEY and CDR2 SVGEGT. Germline trimming cut 2 bases from V and 9 bases from J; bases unmatched to any gene: 16. The length of the CDR3 is 17 residues. The CDR3 region has the DNA TGTGCCAGCAGTTACCCTGGGTCTAGCGGCTACAAGGTTGAGCAGTTCTTC. This gives the protein CASSYPGSSGYKVEQFF.

This sequence joins TRBV7-9 and TRBJ2-7; no reliable D call. V was shortened by 5 bases and J by 6 bases, with 11 bases between the two germline ends. This CDR3 is 12 amino acids long. Germline CDR1 reads SEHNR; CDR2 reads FQNEAQ (reference sequence). CDR3 DNA sequence: TGTGCCAGCAGCAAACAATGGGGCGAGCAGTACTTC. The encoded protein is CASSKQWGEQYF.